This TCR beta chain originates from a study of cytomegalovirus exposure and HLA in healthy donors. About the study: Unique TCR beta sequences numbering about 100 million came from approximately 180 million T cells in an earlier analysis. Study-level findings and limits: TCR beta V- and J-gene trimming, according to a later analysis, was linked to a missense DCLRE1C variant.

The CDR3 consists of 15 residues. Germline CDR1 reads SGHNT; CDR2 reads YYREEE (reference sequence). With 0 bases clipped from V and 4 bases from J, the junction kept 7 bases outside the gene matches. Researchers ran the PCR with 60 Vbeta and 13 Jbeta primers. Sequencing used immunoSEQ multiplex PCR; TCRdb keeps in-frame clones, though not all of them. The sample consists of about 200,000 clones, roughly 80% of them appearing once. On this clone itself: Its antigen is unidentified.

V gene TRBV5-4 combines with J gene TRBJ2-7, with 7 bases matching TRBD1. The source is a woman aged 45-60 years in good health and CMV-seropositive. Material: PBMCs. This CDR3 is CASSLATGTDYEQYF. The DNA for the CDR3 is TGTGCCAGCAGCTTGGCTACCGGGACAGATTACGAGCAGTACTTC.